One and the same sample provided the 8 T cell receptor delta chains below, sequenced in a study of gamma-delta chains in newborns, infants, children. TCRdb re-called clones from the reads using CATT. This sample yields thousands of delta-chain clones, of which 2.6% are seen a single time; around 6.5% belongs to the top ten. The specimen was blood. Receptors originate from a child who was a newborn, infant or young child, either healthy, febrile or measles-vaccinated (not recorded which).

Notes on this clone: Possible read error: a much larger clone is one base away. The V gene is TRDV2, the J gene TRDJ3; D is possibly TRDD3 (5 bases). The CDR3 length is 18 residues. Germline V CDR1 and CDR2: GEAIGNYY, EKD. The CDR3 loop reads CACDTAGPSSWDTRQIFF. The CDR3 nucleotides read TGTGCCTGTGACACCGCGGGGCCGAGCTCCTGGGACACCCGACAGATATTTTTC.

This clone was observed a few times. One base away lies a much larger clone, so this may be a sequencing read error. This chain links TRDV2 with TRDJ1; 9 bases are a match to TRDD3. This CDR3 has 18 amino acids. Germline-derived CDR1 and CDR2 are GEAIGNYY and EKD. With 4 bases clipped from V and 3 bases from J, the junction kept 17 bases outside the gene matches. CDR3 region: CACDSLTTGGPYADKLIF. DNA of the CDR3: TGTGCCTGTGATAGTTTGACTACTGGGGGACCCTACGCCGATAAACTCATCTTT.

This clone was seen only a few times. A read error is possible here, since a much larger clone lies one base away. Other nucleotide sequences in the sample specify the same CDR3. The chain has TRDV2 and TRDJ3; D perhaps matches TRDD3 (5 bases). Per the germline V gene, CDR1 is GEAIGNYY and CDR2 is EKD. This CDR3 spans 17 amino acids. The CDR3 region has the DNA TGTGCCTGTGACGCGCTACGGAGCTCCTGGGACACCCGACAGATGTTCTTC. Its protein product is CACDALRSSWDTRQMFF.

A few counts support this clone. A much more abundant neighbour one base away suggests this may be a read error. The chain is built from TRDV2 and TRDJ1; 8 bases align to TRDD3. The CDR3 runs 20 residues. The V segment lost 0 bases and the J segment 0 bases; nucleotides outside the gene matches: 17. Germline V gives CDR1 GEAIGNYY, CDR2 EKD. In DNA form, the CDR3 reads TGTGCCTGTGACACCGTTGGGGGATCAGAGGGAACTACGTACACCGATAAACTCATCTTT. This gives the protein CACDTVGGSEGTTYTDKLIF.

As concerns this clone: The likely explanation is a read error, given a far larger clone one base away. The CDR3 bases are TGTGCCTGTGACACTCTGGGGAAGCAAGGTAAACTCATCTTT. Amino acid sequence: CACDTLGKQGKLIF. The chain couples TRDV2 to TRDJ1; D may be TRDD3 (6 bases). The CDR3 is 14 amino acids. Germline V gene data show CDR1 as GEAIGNYY and CDR2 as EKD. The V end was cut by 1 base, the J end by 7 bases, with 15 bases between.

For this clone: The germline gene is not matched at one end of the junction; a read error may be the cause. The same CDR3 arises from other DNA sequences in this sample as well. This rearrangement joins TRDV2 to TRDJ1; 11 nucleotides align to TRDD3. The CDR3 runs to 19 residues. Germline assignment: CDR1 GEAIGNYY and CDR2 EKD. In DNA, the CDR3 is TGCGCCTGTGACACCGTCGGAATGGGGGATACGGGCTACGCCGATAAACTCATCTTT. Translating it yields CACDTVGMGDTGYADKLIF.

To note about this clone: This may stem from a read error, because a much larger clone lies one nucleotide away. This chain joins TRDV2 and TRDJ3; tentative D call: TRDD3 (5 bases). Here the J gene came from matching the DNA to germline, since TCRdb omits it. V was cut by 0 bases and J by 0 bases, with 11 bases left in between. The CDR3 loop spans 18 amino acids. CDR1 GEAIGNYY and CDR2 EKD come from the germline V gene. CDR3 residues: CACDTAGAYSWDTRQMFF. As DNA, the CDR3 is TGTGCCTGTGACACCGCGGGGGCTTACTCCTGGGACACCCGACAGATGTTTTTC.

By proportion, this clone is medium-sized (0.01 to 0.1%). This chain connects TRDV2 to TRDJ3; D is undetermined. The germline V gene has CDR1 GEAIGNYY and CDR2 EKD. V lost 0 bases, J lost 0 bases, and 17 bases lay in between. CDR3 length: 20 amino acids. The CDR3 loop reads CACDTALSTPSSWDTRQMFF. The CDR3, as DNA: TGTGCCTGTGACACCGCACTCTCCACCCCAAGCTCCTGGGACACCCGACAGATGTTTTTC.